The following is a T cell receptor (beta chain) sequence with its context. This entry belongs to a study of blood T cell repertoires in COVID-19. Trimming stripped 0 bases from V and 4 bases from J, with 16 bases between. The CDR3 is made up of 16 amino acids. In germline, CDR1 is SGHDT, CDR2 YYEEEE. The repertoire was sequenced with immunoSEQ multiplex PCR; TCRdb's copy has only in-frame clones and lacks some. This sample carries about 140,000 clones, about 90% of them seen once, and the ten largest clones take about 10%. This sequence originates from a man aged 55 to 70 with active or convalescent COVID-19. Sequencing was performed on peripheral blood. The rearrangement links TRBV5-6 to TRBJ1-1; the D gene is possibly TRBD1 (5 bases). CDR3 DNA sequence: TGTGCCAGCAGCTTGGGGGAAAAGGGGTTGGGCACTGAAGCTTTCTTT. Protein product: CASSLGEKGLGTEAFF. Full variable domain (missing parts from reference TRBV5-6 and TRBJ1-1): DAGVTQSPTHLIKTRGQQVTLRCSPKSGHDTVSWYQQALGQGPQFIFQYYEEEERQRGNFPDRFSGHQFPNYSSELNVNALLLGDSALYLCASSLGEKGLGTEAFFGQGTRLTVV.